These 12 T cell receptor beta chains originate from one sample sequenced in a study of shared clonotypes between healthy human individuals. This table comes from immunoSEQ multiplex PCR, and its TCRdb copy is limited to in-frame clones, with some not included. The sample lists about 2.1 million clones; around 95% were seen once. Naivety among CD8 cells was defined by CD45RO negativity and positive CCR7 selection, thereby excluding terminally differentiated effector memory CD45RA+ cells. Sequenced material: naive CD8+ T cells from PBMCs. The receptors were gathered from a man younger than 30 in good health. Some clones in this sample may be carry-over from other donors' samples.

The rearrangement joins TRBV28 to TRBJ2-7; TRBD1 is a possible D gene (5 bases). The length of the CDR3 is 15 residues. V was clipped by 4 bases and J by 0 bases, with 13 bases between them. Germline V gene lookup returns CDR1 MDHEN and CDR2 SYDVKM. CDR3 nucleotides: TGTGCCAGCAGTTCCCTCAGGGAAAGCTCCTACGAGCAGTACTTC. It encodes CASSSLRESSYEQYF. The full variable domain, its missing parts supplied by reference TRBV28 and TRBJ2-7, is DVKVTQSSRYLVKRTGEKVFLECVQDMDHENMFWYRQDPGLGLRLIYFSYDVKMKEKGDIPEGYSVSREKKERFSLILESASTNQTSMYLCASSSLRESSYEQYFGPGTRLTVT.

This sequence joins TRBV11-2 and TRBJ1-1, with D possibly matching TRBD1 (5 bases). The V end was cut by 5 bases, the J end by 2 bases, with 18 bases between. The CDR3 length is 16 residues. Per germline, CDR1 SGHAT and CDR2 FQNNGV. This CDR3 reads CASSPHSGLVNTEAFF. As DNA, the CDR3 is TGTGCCAGCAGCCCGCACTCAGGGTTGGTTAACACTGAAGCTTTCTTT.

The chain uses TRBV28 and TRBJ2-7, with 7 positions matching TRBD1. CDR3 length: 19 residues. Germline CDR1 MDHEN, CDR2 SYDVKM. The V and J ends lost 2 bases and 2 bases, in that order; junction bases with no gene match: 18. The CDR3, as DNA: TGTGCCAGCAGTTTACCCCCGGCCAGGGGGAGTGGCCGTCCCTACGAGCAGTACTTC. Translating it yields CASSLPPARGSGRPYEQYF.

The V and J genes are TRBV27 and TRBJ1-1; D remains ambiguous. CDR1 is MNHEY, CDR2 SMNVEV, per germline (reference sequence). The CDR3 sequence is 14 residues long. The germline V and J ends were trimmed by 3 bases and 3 bases, with 11 bases remaining between them. CDR3 residues: CASSFSPVHTEAFF. CDR3 bases: TGTGCCAGCAGTTTCTCGCCAGTCCACACTGAAGCTTTCTTT.

This clone was recorded a few times. This rearrangement joins TRBV6-4 to TRBJ1-2; D uncertain. Trimming took off 3 bases at V and 8 bases at J, with 10 bases between the two ends. Germline V gene lookup returns CDR1 MRHNA and CDR2 SNTAGT. CDR3 length: 12 residues. CDR3 in amino acids: CASSESGFGYTF. The CDR3 nucleotides read TGTGCCAGCAGTGAGTCTGGATTCGGCTACACCTTC.

The CDR3 DNA reads as TGCGCCAGCAGCTTGGAACCGAATGTCGGGCTAGCGGGAGAGACCCAGTACTTC. Protein: CASSLEPNVGLAGETQYF. V and J are TRBV5-1 and TRBJ2-5; 8 nucleotides line up with TRBD2. The CDR3 has 18 amino acids. Per germline, CDR1 SGHRS and CDR2 YFSETQ. J gave up 4 bases and V 0 bases, and 14 bases lay outside the gene matches.

V and J are TRBV13 and TRBJ2-1; TRBD2 matches 9 bases. The CDR3 sequence is 14 residues long. The germline V gene has CDR1 PRHDT and CDR2 FYEKMQ (reference sequence). V dropped 5 bases and J dropped 1; count of bases not matched to a gene: 0. As DNA, the CDR3 is TGTGCCAGCAGCAGCGGGAGGTCCTACAATGAGCAGTTCTTC. This sequence encodes CASSSGRSYNEQFF.

This chain connects TRBV10-2 to TRBJ1-5; D is unresolved. Trimming cost V 8 bases and J 0 bases, with 11 bases left between them. The germline gives CDR1 WSHSY, CDR2 SAAADI. CDR3 length equals 14 residues. The CDR3 sequence is CASFEEYSNQPQHF. The CDR3, as DNA: TGCGCCAGCTTTGAGGAATATAGCAATCAGCCCCAGCATTTT.

The rearrangement uses TRBV7-9 and TRBJ2-2; 7 nucleotides agree with TRBD2. V shed 2 bases and J 1 base; nucleotides not matched to a gene: 7. The CDR3 has 17 residues. In germline, CDR1 is SEHNR, CDR2 FQNEAQ (reference sequence). The chain's CDR3 is CASSLSRLAVNTGELFF. CDR3 nucleotides: TGTGCCAGCAGCTTATCGAGGCTAGCGGTGAACACCGGGGAGCTGTTTTTT. Variable domain in full (rest from reference TRBV7-9 and TRBJ2-2): DTGVSQNPRHKITKRGQNVTFRCDPISEHNRLYWYRQTLGQGPEFLTYFQNEAQLEKSRLLSDRFSAERPKGSFSTLEIQRTEQGDSAMYLCASSLSRLAVNTGELFFGEGSRLTVL.

This clone was recorded a few times. V and J are TRBV14 and TRBJ1-1; D is uncertain. This CDR3 is 12 amino acids long. Trimming took off 0 bases at V and 8 bases at J, with 7 bases between the two ends. Germline V lookup: CDR1 SGHDN, CDR2 FVKESK. This chain's CDR3 is CASSQEGREAFF. The CDR3 region has the DNA TGTGCCAGCAGCCAAGAGGGCAGAGAAGCTTTCTTT.

A note on this clone: The same CDR3 also results from other DNA sequences found in this sample. The chain couples TRBV6-1 to TRBJ2-7; D is possibly TRBD1 (5 bases). Trimming took off 0 bases at V and 3 bases at J, with 9 bases between the two ends. Germline V gives CDR1 MNHNS, CDR2 SASEGT. This CDR3 contains 14 residues. The CDR3, as DNA: TGTGCCAGCAGTGAAGCGGGGCTCTACTACGAGCAGTACTTC. Protein sequence: CASSEAGLYYEQYF.

The chain carries TRBV30 and TRBJ2-3; D is possibly TRBD1 or TRBD2 (5 bases each). Looked up from germline, CDR1 is GTSNPN and CDR2 is SVGIG (reference sequence). The CDR3 consists of 14 residues. Trimming took 4 bases from V and 3 from J, leaving 14 bases between them. CDR3 nucleotide sequence: TGTGCCTGGATGGGGGAATATGAAACAGATACGCAGTATTTT. It encodes CAWMGEYETDTQYF.